The 3 T cell receptor beta chains given below trace back to one sample, sequenced in a study of cytomegalovirus exposure and HLA in healthy donors. The PCR used 60 Vbeta and 13 Jbeta primers. Profiled with immunoSEQ multiplex PCR; TCRdb holds only in-frame clones, not every one. Of over 70,000 clones in the sample, about 84% are singletons; the top ten hold around 2%. Sequenced: PBMCs. The receptors stem from a man aged 18-30 years in good health and CMV-seronegative.

Points on this clone: The sample carries other DNA sequences with the same CDR3. V and J are TRBV5-6 and TRBJ1-6; D remains unclear. V lost 5 bases, J lost 0 bases, and 9 bases lay in between. Per germline, CDR1 SGHDT and CDR2 YYEEEE. The CDR3 extends over 15 amino acids. CDR3 in amino acids: CASSDGDSYNSPLHF. The DNA of the CDR3 is TGTGCCAGCAGTGACGGGGACTCCTATAATTCACCCCTCCACTTT.

The CDR3 bases are TGTGCCAGCAGTGAGTGGGGGGGGGCCAGGACAGATACGCAGTATTTT. This codes for CASSEWGGARTDTQYF. This chain links TRBV25-1 with TRBJ2-3, with D possibly TRBD2 on 7 matching bases. The CDR3 totals 16 residues. CDR1 is MGHDK and CDR2 is SYGVNS in the germline V gene. Deletions cut 3 bases from V and 3 bases from J, with 16 bases between.

This chain's CDR3 is CASSVTDRGPYGYTF. The CDR3 nucleotides read TGTGCCAGCAGCGTAACGGACAGGGGGCCCTATGGCTACACCTTC. The chain carries TRBV9 and TRBJ1-2; TRBD1 matches 11 bases. V was pared by 1 base and J by 4 bases, with 3 bases of the junction left unmatched. Germline CDR1 and CDR2: SGDLS and YYNGEE. There are 15 residues in the CDR3.